The TCR beta chain under discussion was sequenced for a study of blood T cell repertoires in COVID-19. The overall study: PBMCs, B-cell-depleted T cells, or T cells provided the cDNA or gDNA that made up the material.

The CDR3 has 21 amino acids. Trimming took 0 bases from V and 0 from J; bases not matched to a gene: 14. The V gene's germline CDR1 is SGDLS and CDR2 YYNGEE. This clone was picked up one time. Study processing details: Nucleated cell counts were estimated from reference gene primer amplification. Sequencing used immunoSEQ multiplex PCR; TCRdb keeps in-frame clones, though not all of them. Clone size and the V and J calls come from that table; the DNA yielded D and trimming. Of tens of thousands of clones listed, over 80% were seen once; the top ten hold about 1.4%. The sequence came from a man in his fifties or sixties with acute or convalescent COVID-19. Sequencing was performed on peripheral blood. The chain is built from TRBV9 and TRBJ2-3, with 12 bases lining up with TRBD2. CDR3 region: CASSVEGTSGRGPSSTDTQYF. DNA for the CDR3: TGTGCCAGCAGCGTAGAAGGGACTAGCGGGCGGGGACCTTCTAGCACAGATACGCAGTATTTT.